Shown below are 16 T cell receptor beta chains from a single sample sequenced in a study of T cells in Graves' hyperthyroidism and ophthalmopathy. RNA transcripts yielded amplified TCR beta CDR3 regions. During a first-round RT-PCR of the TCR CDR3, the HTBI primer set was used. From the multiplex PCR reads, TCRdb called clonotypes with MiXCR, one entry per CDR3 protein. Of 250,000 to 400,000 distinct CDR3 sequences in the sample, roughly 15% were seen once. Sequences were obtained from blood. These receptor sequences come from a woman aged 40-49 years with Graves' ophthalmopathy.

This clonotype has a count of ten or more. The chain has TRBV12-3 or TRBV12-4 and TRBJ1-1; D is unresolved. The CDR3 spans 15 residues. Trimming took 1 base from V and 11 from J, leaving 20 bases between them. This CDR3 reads CASSLVMGNRVRAFF. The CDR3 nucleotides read TGTGCCAGCAGTTTAGTTATGGGGAATCGGGTGAGGGCTTTCTTT.

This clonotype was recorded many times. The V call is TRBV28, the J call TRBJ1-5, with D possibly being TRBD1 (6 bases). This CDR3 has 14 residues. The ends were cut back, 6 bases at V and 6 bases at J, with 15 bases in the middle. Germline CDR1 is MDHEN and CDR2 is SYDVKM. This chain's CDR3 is CASRDLQGFQPQHF. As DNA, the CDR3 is TGTGCCAGCAGGGACCTCCAGGGGTTTCAGCCCCAGCATTTT.

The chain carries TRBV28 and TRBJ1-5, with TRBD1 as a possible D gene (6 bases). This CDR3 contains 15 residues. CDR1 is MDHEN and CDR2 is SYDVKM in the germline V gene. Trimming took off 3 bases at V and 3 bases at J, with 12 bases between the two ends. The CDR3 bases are TGTGCCAGCAGTTTCCCAACAGGGTTCAATCAGCCCCAGCATTTT. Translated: CASSFPTGFNQPQHF.

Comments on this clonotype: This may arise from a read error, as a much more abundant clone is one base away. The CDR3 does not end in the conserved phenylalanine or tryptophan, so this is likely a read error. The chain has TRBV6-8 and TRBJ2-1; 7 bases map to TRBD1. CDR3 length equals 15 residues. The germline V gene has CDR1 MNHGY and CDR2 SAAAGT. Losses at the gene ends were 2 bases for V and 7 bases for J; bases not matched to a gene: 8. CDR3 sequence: CASSYREDRSNEQFS. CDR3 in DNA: TGTGCCAGCAGTTACCGAGAGGACAGGAGTAATGAGCAGTTCTCC.

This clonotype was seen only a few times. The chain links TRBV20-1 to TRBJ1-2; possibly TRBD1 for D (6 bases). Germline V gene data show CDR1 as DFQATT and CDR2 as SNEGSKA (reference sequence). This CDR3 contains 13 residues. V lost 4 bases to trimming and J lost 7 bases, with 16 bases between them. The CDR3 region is CSAISQGIGGYTF. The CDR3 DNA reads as TGCAGTGCTATCTCCCAGGGGATCGGTGGCTACACCTTC.

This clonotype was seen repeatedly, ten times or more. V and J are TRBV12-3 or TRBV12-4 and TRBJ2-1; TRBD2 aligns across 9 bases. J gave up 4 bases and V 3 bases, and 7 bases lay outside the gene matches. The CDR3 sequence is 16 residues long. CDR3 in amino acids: CASSLDGTSGYNEQFF. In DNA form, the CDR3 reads TGTGCCAGCAGTTTGGACGGAACTAGCGGGTACAATGAGCAGTTCTTC.

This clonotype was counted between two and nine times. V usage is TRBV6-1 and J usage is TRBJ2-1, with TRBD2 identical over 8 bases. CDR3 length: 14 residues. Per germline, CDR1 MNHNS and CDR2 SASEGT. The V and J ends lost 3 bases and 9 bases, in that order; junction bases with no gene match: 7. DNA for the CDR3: TGTGCCAGCAGTGATTTCGCGGGAGGAGGTGAGCAGTTCTTC. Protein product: CASSDFAGGGEQFF.

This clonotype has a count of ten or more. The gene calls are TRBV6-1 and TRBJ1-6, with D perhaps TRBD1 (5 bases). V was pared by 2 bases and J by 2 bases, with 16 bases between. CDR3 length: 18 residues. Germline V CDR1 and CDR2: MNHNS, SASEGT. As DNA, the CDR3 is TGTGCCAGCAGTGAAAAGGGGAGCGGTACAGCCTATAATTCACCCCTCCACTTT. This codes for CASSEKGSGTAYNSPLHF.

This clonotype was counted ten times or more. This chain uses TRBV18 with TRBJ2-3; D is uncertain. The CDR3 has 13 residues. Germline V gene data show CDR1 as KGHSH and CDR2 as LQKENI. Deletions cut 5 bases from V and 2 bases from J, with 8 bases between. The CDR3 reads CASSVTHTDTQYF. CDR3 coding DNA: TGTGCCAGCTCAGTCACGCACACAGATACGCAGTATTTT.

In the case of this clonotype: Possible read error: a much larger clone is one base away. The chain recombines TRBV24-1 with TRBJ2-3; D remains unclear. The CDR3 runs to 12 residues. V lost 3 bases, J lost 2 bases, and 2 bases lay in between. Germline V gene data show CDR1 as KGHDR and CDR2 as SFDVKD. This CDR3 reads CATSDHTDTQYF. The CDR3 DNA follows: TGTGCCACCAGTGATCACACAGATACGCAGTATTTT.

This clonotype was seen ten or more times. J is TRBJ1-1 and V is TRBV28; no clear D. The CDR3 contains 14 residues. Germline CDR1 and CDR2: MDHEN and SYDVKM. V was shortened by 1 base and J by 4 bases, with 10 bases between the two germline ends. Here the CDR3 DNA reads TGTGCCAGCAGTTTATTAATGATGGGCACTGAAGCTTTCTTT. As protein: CASSLLMMGTEAFF.

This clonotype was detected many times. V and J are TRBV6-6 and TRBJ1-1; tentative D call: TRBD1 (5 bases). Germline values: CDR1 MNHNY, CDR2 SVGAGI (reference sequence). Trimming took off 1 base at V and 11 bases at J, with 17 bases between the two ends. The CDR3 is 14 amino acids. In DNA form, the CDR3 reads TGTGCCAGCAGTTACTATGACAGATCTAATGAGGCTTTCTTT. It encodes CASSYYDRSNEAFF.

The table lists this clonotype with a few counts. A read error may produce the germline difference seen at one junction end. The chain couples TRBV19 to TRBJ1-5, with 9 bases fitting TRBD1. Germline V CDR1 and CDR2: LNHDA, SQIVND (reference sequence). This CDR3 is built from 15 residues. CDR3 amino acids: CASSSGDRANRPQHF. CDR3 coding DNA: TGTGCCAGTAGTTCAGGGGACAGGGCCAATCGGCCCCAGCATTTT.

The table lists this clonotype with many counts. CDR3 nucleotides: TGTGCCAGCAGTGAGCGGGGCACAGATACGCAGTATTTT. Amino acid sequence: CASSERGTDTQYF. The chain uses TRBV2 and TRBJ2-3; D is possibly TRBD2 (5 bases). The CDR3 is 13 residues long. Germline CDR1 and CDR2: SNHLY and FYNNEI. Trimming cost V 3 bases and J 1 base, with 5 bases left between them.

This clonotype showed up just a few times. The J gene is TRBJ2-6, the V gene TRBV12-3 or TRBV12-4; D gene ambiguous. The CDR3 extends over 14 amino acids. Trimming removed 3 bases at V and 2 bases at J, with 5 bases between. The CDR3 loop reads CASSFSPGANVLTF. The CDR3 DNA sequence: TGTGCCAGCAGTTTCTCCCCTGGGGCCAACGTCCTGACTTTC.

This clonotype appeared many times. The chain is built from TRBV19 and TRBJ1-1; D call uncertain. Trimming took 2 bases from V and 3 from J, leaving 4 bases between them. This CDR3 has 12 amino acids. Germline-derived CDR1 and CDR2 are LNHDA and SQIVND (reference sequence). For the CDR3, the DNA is TGTGCCAGTAGTATAAGTGACACTGAAGCTTTCTTT. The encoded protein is CASSISDTEAFF.